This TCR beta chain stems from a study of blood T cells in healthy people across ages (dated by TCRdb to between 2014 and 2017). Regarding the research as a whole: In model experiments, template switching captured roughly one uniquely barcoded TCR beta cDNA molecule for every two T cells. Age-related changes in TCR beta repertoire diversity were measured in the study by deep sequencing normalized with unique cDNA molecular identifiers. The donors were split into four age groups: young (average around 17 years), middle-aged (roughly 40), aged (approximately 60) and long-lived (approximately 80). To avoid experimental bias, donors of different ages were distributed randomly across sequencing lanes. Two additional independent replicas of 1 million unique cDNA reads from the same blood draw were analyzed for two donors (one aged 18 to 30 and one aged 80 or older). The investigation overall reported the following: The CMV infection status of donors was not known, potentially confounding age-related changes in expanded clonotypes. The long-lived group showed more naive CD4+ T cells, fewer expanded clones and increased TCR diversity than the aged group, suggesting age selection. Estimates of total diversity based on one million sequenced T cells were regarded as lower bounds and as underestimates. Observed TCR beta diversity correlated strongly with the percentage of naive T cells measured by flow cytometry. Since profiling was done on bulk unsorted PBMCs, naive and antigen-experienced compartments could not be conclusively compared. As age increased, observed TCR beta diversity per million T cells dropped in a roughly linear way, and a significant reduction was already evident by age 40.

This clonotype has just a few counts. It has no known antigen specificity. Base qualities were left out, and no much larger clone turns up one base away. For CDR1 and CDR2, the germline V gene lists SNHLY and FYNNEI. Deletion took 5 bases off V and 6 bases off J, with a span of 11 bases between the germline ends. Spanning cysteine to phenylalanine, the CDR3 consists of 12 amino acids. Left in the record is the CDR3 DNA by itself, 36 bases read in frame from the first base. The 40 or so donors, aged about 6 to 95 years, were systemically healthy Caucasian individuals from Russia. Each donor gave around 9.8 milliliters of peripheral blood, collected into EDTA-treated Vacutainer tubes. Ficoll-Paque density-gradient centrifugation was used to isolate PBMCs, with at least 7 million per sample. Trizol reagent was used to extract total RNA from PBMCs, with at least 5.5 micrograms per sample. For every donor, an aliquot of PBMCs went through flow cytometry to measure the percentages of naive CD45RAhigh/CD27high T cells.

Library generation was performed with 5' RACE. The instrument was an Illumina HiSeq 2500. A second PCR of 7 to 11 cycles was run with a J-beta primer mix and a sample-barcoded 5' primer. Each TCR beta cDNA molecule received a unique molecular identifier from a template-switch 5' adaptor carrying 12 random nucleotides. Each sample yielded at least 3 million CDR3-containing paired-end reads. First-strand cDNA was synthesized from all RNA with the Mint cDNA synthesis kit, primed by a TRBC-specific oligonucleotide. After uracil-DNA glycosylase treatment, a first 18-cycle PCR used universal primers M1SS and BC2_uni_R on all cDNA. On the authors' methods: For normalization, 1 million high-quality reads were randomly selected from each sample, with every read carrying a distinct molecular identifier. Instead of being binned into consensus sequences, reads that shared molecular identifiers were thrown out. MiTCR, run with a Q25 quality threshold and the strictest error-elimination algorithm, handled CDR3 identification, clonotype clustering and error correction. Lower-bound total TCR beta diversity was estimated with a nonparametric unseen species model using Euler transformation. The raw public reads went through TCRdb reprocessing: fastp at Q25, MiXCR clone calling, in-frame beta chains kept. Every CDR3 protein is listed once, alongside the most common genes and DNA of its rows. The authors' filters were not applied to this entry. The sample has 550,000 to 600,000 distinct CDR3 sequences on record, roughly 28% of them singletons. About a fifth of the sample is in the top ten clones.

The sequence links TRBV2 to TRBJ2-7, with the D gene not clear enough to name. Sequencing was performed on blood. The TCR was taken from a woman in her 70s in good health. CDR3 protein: CASSRRQFEQYF. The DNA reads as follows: TGTGCCAGCAGTAGAAGGCAGTTCGAGCAGTACTTC.